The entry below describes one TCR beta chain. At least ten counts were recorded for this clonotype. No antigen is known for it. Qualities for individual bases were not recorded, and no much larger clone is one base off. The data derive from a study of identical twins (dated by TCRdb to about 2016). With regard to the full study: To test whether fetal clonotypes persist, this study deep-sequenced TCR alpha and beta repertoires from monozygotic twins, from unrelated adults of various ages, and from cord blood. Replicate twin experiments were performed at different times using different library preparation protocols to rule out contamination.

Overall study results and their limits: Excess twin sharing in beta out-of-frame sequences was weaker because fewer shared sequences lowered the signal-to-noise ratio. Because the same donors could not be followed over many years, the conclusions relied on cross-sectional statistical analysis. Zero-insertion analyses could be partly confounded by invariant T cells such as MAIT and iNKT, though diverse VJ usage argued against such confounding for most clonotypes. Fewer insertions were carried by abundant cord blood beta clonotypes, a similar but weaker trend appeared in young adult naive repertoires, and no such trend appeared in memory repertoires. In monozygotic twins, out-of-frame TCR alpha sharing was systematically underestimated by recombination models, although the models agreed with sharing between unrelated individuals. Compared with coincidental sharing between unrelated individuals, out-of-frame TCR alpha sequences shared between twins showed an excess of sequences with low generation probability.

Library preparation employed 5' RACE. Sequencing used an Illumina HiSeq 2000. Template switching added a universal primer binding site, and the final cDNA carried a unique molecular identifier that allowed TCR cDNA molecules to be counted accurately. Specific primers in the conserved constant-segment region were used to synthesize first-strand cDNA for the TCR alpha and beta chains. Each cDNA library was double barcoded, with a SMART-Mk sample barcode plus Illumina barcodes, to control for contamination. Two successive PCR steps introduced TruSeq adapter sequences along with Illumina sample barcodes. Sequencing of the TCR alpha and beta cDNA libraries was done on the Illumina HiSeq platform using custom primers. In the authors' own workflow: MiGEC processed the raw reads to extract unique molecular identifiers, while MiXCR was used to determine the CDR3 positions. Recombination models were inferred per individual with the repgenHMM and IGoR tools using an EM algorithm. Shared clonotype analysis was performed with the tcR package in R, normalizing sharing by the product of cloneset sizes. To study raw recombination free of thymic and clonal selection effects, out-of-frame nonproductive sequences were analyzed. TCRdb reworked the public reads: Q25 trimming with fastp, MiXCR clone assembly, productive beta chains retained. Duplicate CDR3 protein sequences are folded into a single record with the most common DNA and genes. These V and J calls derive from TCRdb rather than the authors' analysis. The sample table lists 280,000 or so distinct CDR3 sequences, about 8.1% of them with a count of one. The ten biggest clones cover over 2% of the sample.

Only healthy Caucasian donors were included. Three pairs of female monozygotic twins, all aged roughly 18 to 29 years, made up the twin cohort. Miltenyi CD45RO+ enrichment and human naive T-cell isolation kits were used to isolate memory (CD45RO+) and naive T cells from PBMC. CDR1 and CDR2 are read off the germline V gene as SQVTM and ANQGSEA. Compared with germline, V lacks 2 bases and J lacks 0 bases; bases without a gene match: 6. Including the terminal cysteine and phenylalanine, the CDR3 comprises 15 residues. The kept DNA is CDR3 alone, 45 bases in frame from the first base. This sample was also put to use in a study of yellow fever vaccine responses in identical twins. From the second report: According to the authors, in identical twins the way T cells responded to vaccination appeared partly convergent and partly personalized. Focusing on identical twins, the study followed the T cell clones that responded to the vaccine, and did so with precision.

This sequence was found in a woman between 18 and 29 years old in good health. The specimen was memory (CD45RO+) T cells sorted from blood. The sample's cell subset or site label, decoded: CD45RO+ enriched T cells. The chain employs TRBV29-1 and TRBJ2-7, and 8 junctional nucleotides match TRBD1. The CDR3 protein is CSVEQQGGSSYEQYF. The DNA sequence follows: TGCAGCGTTGAACAACAGGGGGGAAGCTCCTACGAGCAGTACTTC.